The 19 T cell receptor beta chains reported below all come from one sample, sequenced in a study of T-cell memory formation after mild COVID-19. Each CDR3 protein gets one entry after TCRdb re-called the 5' RACE reads with MiXCR. The sample has about 400,000 distinct CDR3 sequences; about 17% are singletons. The sequencing input was PBMCs or a T cell subset sorted from them (not recorded which). All receptors derive from a man aged 18 to 30 who had mild COVID-19 (a few samples of this study predate the infection). Cell type and time point are not known.

J is TRBJ2-3 and V is TRBV6-1; maybe TRBD2 (6 bases). Germline V gene data show CDR1 as MNHNS and CDR2 as SASEGT. Trimming shortened V by 3 bases and J by 7 bases, and 17 bases separated the two germline ends. The CDR3 is made up of 15 amino acids. The CDR3 protein is CASSEGSGGANTQYF. The DNA for the CDR3 is TGTGCCAGCAGTGAGGGGTCCGGGGGAGCGAATACGCAGTATTTT.

The CDR3 DNA is TGCAGTGCTAGTTACCGACGGGACACTGAAGCTTTCTTT. Protein sequence: CSASYRRDTEAFF. The chain couples TRBV20-1 to TRBJ1-1, with D uncertain. Trimming left V 3 bases short and J 3 bases short, with 11 bases between. In germline, CDR1 is DFQATT, CDR2 SNEGSKA (reference sequence). The CDR3 runs 13 residues.

V and J are TRBV5-1 and TRBJ2-5; a weak D match, TRBD2 (6 bases). Looked up from germline, CDR1 is SGHRS and CDR2 is YFSETQ. This CDR3 has 14 residues. V lost 4 bases, J lost 3 bases, and 13 bases lay in between. The CDR3 region is CASSPGTPEETQYF. CDR3 coding DNA: TGCGCCAGCAGCCCCGGGACTCCCGAAGAGACCCAGTACTTC. The entire variable domain, with the rest obtained from reference TRBV5-1 and TRBJ2-5, is as follows: KAGVTQTPRYLIKTRGQQVTLSCSPISGHRSVSWYQQTPGQGLQFLFEYFSETQRNKGNFPGRFSGRQFSNSRSEMNVSTLELGDSALYLCASSPGTPEETQYFGPGTRLLVL.

This clonotype was observed once. The chain uses TRBV9 and TRBJ2-3; 9 bases line up with TRBD1. The CDR3 spans 15 residues. Germline trimming cut 4 bases from V and 5 bases from J; bases unmatched to any gene: 8. Germline V gene sequence: CDR1 SGDLS, CDR2 YYNGEE. CDR3 nucleotide sequence: TGTGCCAGCAGCTCCGAAGGGACAGGGATAGATACGCAGTATTTT. This gives the protein CASSSEGTGIDTQYF.

This clonotype was recorded a few times. The chain couples TRBV7-6 to TRBJ2-1; weak D call: TRBD1 (6 bases). Deletions cut 3 bases from V and 6 bases from J, with 18 bases between. Germline values: CDR1 SGHVS, CDR2 FNYEAQ. This CDR3 comprises 16 residues. CDR3 amino acids: CASSFRGPAVGNEQFF. The CDR3 region has the DNA TGTGCCAGCAGCTTCAGGGGACCTGCAGTAGGCAATGAGCAGTTCTTC.

The chain uses TRBV6-2 or TRBV6-3 and TRBJ2-7; D might be TRBD2 (5 bases). Germline CDR1 reads MNHEY; CDR2 reads SVGEGT. Between the trimmed V and J ends, which lost 6 bases and 6 bases, there was a span of 12 bases. The CDR3 runs to 12 residues. CDR3 protein: CASRPLRGEQYV. The CDR3, as DNA: TGTGCCAGCAGACCCCTCCGGGGCGAGCAGTACGTC.

In its sample, this clonotype was seen a few times. This rearrangement joins TRBV12-3 or TRBV12-4 to TRBJ1-2; no definite D call. CDR3 size: 13 residues. Trimming stripped 6 bases from V and 4 bases from J, with 12 bases between. CDR3 amino acids: CASSLTWVYGYTF. DNA for the CDR3: TGTGCCAGCAGCCTGACATGGGTCTATGGCTACACCTTC.

This clonotype came up many times. The chain is built from TRBV5-5 and TRBJ2-5, with D possibly being TRBD2 (5 bases). V was pared by 4 bases and J by 2 bases, with 12 bases between. This CDR3 has 14 residues. From germline, CDR1 is SGHKS and CDR2 YYEKEE (reference sequence). The CDR3 loop is CASSLARRQETQYF. The CDR3 nucleotides read TGTGCCAGCAGCCTGGCCAGGAGGCAAGAGACCCAGTACTTC.

Comments on this clonotype: The junction and the germline gene differ at one end; a read error may be behind it. The genes are TRBV20-1 and TRBJ2-7; 8 positions agree with TRBD2. The CDR3 contains 13 residues. Germline V gene data show CDR1 as DFQATT and CDR2 as SNEGSKA (reference sequence). This CDR3 is CSASRGGWSEQYF. The DNA of the CDR3 is TGCAGCGCTAGCCGCGGGGGGTGGAGCGAGCAGTACTTC.

This chain uses TRBV18 with TRBJ2-7, with D maybe TRBD1 (5 bases). This CDR3 has 14 amino acids. V lost 3 bases and J lost 6, with 15 bases in between. The germline V gene has CDR1 KGHSH and CDR2 LQKENI. DNA for the CDR3: TGTGCCAGCTCACCTAATGACAGACCACTCGAGCAGTACGTC. Translating it yields CASSPNDRPLEQYV.

This clonotype was seen at least ten times. The J gene is TRBJ2-5, the V gene TRBV3-1, with D perhaps assigned TRBD1 or TRBD2 (5 bases each). The CDR3 is made up of 15 amino acids. Deletions cut 4 bases from V and 2 bases from J, with 14 bases between. Germline V gives CDR1 LGHDT, CDR2 YNNKEL (reference sequence). The CDR3 coding sequence is TGTGCCAGCAGCCGAGGGGCCCTTAAACAAGAGACCCAGTACTTC. Translated, it gives CASSRGALKQETQYF.

This clonotype was seen a few times. The chain links TRBV5-5 to TRBJ2-1; D gene uncertain. The CDR3 runs to 15 residues. The V gene's germline CDR1 is SGHKS and CDR2 YYEKEE (reference sequence). Trimming removed 0 bases from V and 3 bases from J, with 10 bases in between. CDR3 bases: TGTGCCAGCAGCTTGGGAGGAAGTGGCTACAATGAGCAGTTCTTC. Translated, it gives CASSLGGSGYNEQFF.

This clonotype was detected only once. CDR3 loop: CASAPRRGSGAGELFF. CDR3 nucleotides: TGTGCCAGCGCCCCAAGGCGGGGATCAGGGGCCGGGGAGCTGTTTTTT. The chain employs TRBV25-1 and TRBJ2-2; D is tentatively TRBD1 or TRBD2 (6 bases each). Germline V CDR1 and CDR2: MGHDK, SYGVNS. V was clipped by 8 bases and J by 6 bases, with 22 bases between them. CDR3 length: 16 residues.

This clonotype was seen a few times. The gene calls are TRBV3-1 and TRBJ1-6; D gene ambiguous. In germline, CDR1 is LGHDT, CDR2 YNNKEL (reference sequence). The CDR3 runs to 14 residues. The ends were cut back, 2 bases at V and 3 bases at J, with 5 bases in the middle. CDR3 residues: CASSQRNYNSPLHF. The CDR3 DNA reads as TGTGCCAGCAGCCAAAGGAACTATAATTCACCCCTCCACTTT.

This clonotype was seen ten or more times. The rearrangement uses TRBV5-1 and TRBJ2-5; 9 bases match TRBD2. The V segment lost 2 bases and the J segment 5 bases; nucleotides outside the gene matches: 7. Germline V gene data show CDR1 as SGHRS and CDR2 as YFSETQ. The CDR3 contains 15 residues. Here the CDR3 DNA reads TGCGCCAGCAGCTTCAGTGCTAGCGGGGCGGAGACCCAGTACTTC. Its translation: CASSFSASGAETQYF.

This clonotype appeared a few times. The V gene is TRBV23-1, the J gene TRBJ2-5, with unresolved D. TRBV23-1 is known as an ORF, though its function is uncertain. The CDR3 length is 17 residues. V lost 3 bases and J 4 bases, leaving 21 bases between the germline ends. CDR3 sequence: CASSQNYLAAAGETQYF. CDR3 nucleotides: TGCGCCAGCAGTCAGAACTACTTGGCGGCAGCCGGAGAGACCCAGTACTTC.

This sequence joins TRBV20-1 and TRBJ2-1, with 9 positions matching TRBD2. The trim removed 6 bases at V and 10 bases at J, leaving 10 bases unmatched. The germline V gene has CDR1 DFQATT and CDR2 SNEGSKA (reference sequence). The CDR3 is 13 residues long. The CDR3 is CSASGLAGREQFF. In nucleotides, the CDR3 is TGCAGTGCCTCCGGGCTAGCGGGAAGGGAGCAGTTCTTC.

This clonotype occurred a few times. The chain has TRBV28 and TRBJ1-3, with D possibly TRBD1 on 5 matching bases. The CDR3 runs to 16 residues. From germline, CDR1 is MDHEN and CDR2 SYDVKM. Trimming removed 7 bases at V and 0 bases at J, with 16 bases between. The CDR3 DNA reads as TGTGCCAGCACCTCGTTGGGGCCTCTCTCTGGAAACACCATATATTTT. Amino acids: CASTSLGPLSGNTIYF.

This clonotype showed up just a few times. This chain uses TRBV11-2 with TRBJ1-3; D gene uncertain. The germline CDR1 and CDR2 sequences are SGHAT and FQNNGV. The CDR3 sequence is 16 residues long. V lost 4 bases to trimming and J lost 2 bases, with 15 bases between them. CDR3 residues: CASSSTRRRTGNTIYF. The CDR3 bases are TGTGCCAGCAGCTCTACACGACGTAGGACTGGAAACACCATATATTTT.